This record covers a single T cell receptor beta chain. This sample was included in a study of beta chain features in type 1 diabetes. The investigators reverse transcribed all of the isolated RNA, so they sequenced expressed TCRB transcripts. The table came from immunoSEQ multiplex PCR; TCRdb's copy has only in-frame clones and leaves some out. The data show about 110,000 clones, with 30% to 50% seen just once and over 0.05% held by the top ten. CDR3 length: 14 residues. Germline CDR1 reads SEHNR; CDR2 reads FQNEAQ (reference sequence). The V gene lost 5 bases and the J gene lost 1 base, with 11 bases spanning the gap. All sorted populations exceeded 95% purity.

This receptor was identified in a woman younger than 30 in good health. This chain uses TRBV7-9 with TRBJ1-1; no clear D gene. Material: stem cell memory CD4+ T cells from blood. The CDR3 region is CASSLAEENTEAFF. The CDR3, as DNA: TGTGCCAGCAGCCTGGCAGAGGAGAACACTGAAGCTTTCTTT.